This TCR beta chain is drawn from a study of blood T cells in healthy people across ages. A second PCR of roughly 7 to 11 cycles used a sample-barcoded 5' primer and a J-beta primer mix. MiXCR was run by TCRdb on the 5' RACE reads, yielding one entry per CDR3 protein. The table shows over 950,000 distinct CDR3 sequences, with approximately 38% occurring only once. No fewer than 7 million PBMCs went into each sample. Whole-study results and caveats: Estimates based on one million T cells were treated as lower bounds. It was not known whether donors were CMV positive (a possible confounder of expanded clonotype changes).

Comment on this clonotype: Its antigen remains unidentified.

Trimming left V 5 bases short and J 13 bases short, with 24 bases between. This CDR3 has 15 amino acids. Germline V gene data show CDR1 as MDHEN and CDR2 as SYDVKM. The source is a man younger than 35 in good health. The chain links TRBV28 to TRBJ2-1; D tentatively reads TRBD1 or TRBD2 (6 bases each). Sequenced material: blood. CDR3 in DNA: TGTGCCAGCAGTCTGACCGGGACTCCAGGGGAGACCCAGTTCTTC. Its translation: CASSLTGTPGETQFF.